This entry describes one TCR beta chain. What it recognizes is unknown. At the time of sampling, donors were nominally healthy, though unrecorded immune exposures were likely. This specimen comes from a study of cytomegalovirus exposure and HLA in healthy donors. Primers: 60 Vbeta forward and 13 Jbeta reverse. TCRdb keeps only in-frame clones here, not all; method: immunoSEQ multiplex PCR. Its listing shows about 43,000 clones. Study-wide results and caveats: Through in vitro validation, three CMV-associated chains were shown to be specific for CMV antigens. V- and J-gene trimming of TCR beta was linked (in a later analysis) to a missense DCLRE1C variant. Donors belonging to an Asian-associated ancestry cluster reportedly showed fewer N-insertions in productive TCRs than the 666-donor mean, according to what a later analysis found.

Germline CDR1 and CDR2: SGHNT and YYREEE (reference sequence). The CDR3 runs 14 residues. V shed 0 bases and J shed 0 bases, with 7 bases lying between them. Input material: PBMCs. The sequence was obtained from a young woman in good health and CMV-seronegative. This sequence joins TRBV5-4 and TRBJ2-7; D is unclear. The CDR3 bases are TGTGCCAGCAGCTTGGGAGGCCACTCCTACGAGCAGTACTTC. Protein product: CASSLGGHSYEQYF.